This is a list of T cell receptor beta chains from one sample in a study of blood T cell repertoires in COVID-19. The method was immunoSEQ multiplex PCR; TCRdb's version includes in-frame clones alone and lacks a portion of them. The profile shows more than 200,000 clones, around 88% of them singletons. Sequencing was carried out using peripheral blood. The source is a young man with active or convalescent COVID-19. Both conserved end residues are trimmed from each CDR3. D genes are given only for firm matches.

ASSPVAGASSGANVLT	TRBJ2-6	TRBV7-6	TRBD2
ASSLGLKDLNTEAF	TRBJ1-1	TRBV5-6	-
ASIPSTEPFVRAEAF	TRBJ1-1	TRBV19	-
ASSQDRGGTTGELF	TRBJ2-2	TRBV7-7	TRBD1
ASSQSERGSYEQY	TRBJ2-7	TRBV4-1	TRBD2
ASRRDMEANYGYT	TRBJ1-2	TRBV6-5	-
ASSHRDRAYGYT	TRBJ1-2	TRBV7-9	TRBD1
ASSTTGNTEAF	TRBJ1-1	TRBV19	-
ASTGGGQVNSPLH	TRBJ1-6	TRBV2	-
ASSLGRRTGGGKETQY	TRBJ2-5	TRBV11-2	TRBD1
ASSPLSLTDTQY	TRBJ2-3	TRBV5-1	-
ASSQRSNTEAF	TRBJ1-1	TRBV4-1	-
SVSLNTEAF	TRBJ1-1	TRBV29-1	-
ASSGPGEINQPQH	TRBJ1-5	TRBV2	-
ASSLAGGRYNEQF	TRBJ2-1	TRBV11-3	TRBD1
ASSSTGVLREQY	TRBJ2-7	TRBV6-5	TRBD1
ASSEREGAIGGYT	TRBJ1-2	TRBV2	TRBD1
ASSLYRDQPQH	TRBJ1-5	TRBV11-2	-
ASSLSGPDSVGEKLF	TRBJ1-4	TRBV5-5	-
AWNGVGTGELF	TRBJ2-2	TRBV30	-
ASSLVSGGAALFTDTQY	TRBJ2-3	TRBV5-1	TRBD1
ASSHETGGYTEAF	TRBJ1-1	TRBV9	TRBD1
ASNRIGGYNEQF	TRBJ2-1	TRBV2	-